The entry below gives a single TCR beta chain sequence along with its context. This entry belongs to a study of T cell changes during pregnancy in multiple sclerosis. The data were produced by immunoSEQ multiplex PCR, yet TCRdb's version contains in-frame clones alone and is incomplete. This sample yields about 40,000 clones, of which roughly 89% are seen a single time; 1% to 1.5% belongs to the top ten. Sequencing was performed on CD4+ T cells from peripheral blood mononuclear cells, taken in the first trimester of pregnancy. The source is a female donor with multiple sclerosis, enrolled in a pregnancy study.

Here the CDR3 reads CASSKFSRVEQYF. The CDR3 coding sequence is TGTGCCAGCAGCAAATTCAGCAGGGTCGAGCAGTACTTC. The rearrangement links TRBV7-2 to TRBJ2-7; TRBD1 might be the D (5 bases). V lost 5 bases to trimming and J lost 6 bases, with 14 bases between them. The CDR3 has 13 amino acids. Germline V gene lookup returns CDR1 SGHTA and CDR2 FQGNSA.